These 11 T cell receptor beta chains came from one sample sequenced in a study of cytomegalovirus exposure and HLA in healthy donors. The PCR employed 60 Vbeta primers together with 13 Jbeta primers. The data were produced by immunoSEQ multiplex PCR, yet TCRdb's version contains in-frame clones alone and is incomplete. The sample holds over 150,000 clones; approximately 84% are singletons and the top ten take 4.8%. The material sequenced was PBMCs. The receptors were gathered from a girl under 18 in good health and CMV-seropositive.

The CDR3 sequence: CASSFPGGRGRSTEAFF. CDR3 sequence (DNA): TGTGCCAGCAGCTTTCCCGGGGGCAGGGGGCGTTCCACTGAAGCTTTCTTT. The V gene is TRBV7-8, the J gene TRBJ1-1, with TRBD1 identical over 8 bases. V trimming: 3 bases; J trimming: 4 bases; junction bases outside the gene matches: 13. The CDR3 spans 17 residues. Germline V gene data show CDR1 as SGHVS and CDR2 as FQNEAQ.

The chain employs TRBV4-1 and TRBJ1-2; D is uncertain. Trimming stripped 1 base from V and 8 bases from J, with 8 bases between. The CDR3 has 12 residues. The germline CDR1 and CDR2 sequences are MGHRA and YSYEKL. Here the CDR3 reads CASSQGAGGYTF. CDR3 DNA sequence: TGCGCCAGCAGCCAAGGGGCAGGCGGCTACACCTTC.

The V and J genes are TRBV23-1 and TRBJ1-1; the D gene is possibly TRBD1 (5 bases). TRBV23-1 is recorded as an ORF, its role being uncertain. This CDR3 has 16 residues. The V and J ends lost 4 bases and 0 bases respectively, with 15 bases between them. The DNA of the CDR3 is TGCGCCAGCAGTCCGCGTAAGGTCAGGGTGAACACTGAAGCTTTCTTT. This encodes CASSPRKVRVNTEAFF.

V and J are TRBV4-1 and TRBJ2-7, with D unclear. V was shortened by 1 base and J by 1 base, with 8 bases between the two germline ends. The CDR3 has 14 residues. CDR1 and CDR2 from the germline V gene are MGHRA and YSYEKL. The CDR3: CASSQGSRSYEQYF. The CDR3 region has the DNA TGCGCCAGCAGCCAAGGGTCCAGATCCTACGAGCAGTACTTC.

The J gene is TRBJ2-7, the V gene TRBV19; the match to TRBD1 covers 7 bases. In germline, CDR1 is LNHDA, CDR2 SQIVND (reference sequence). The V gene end was trimmed by 3 bases and the J gene end by 1 base; junction bases not matched to a gene: 12. This CDR3 comprises 17 residues. DNA of the CDR3: TGTGCCAGTAGTATCCGGCCAACAGGGGCGCCTTCCTACGAGCAGTACTTC. It codes for CASSIRPTGAPSYEQYF.

The rearrangement links TRBV5-1 to TRBJ2-7; 8 nucleotides agree with TRBD1. The V gene end was trimmed by 4 bases and the J gene end by 0 bases; junction bases not matched to a gene: 6. Germline V gives CDR1 SGHRS, CDR2 YFSETQ. This CDR3 has 15 residues. CDR3 sequence: CASSPGQGGSYEQYF. Written as DNA, the CDR3 is TGCGCCAGCAGCCCCGGACAGGGCGGCTCCTACGAGCAGTACTTC. The whole variable domain, remainder taken from reference TRBV5-1 and TRBJ2-7, is KAGVTQTPRYLIKTRGQQVTLSCSPISGHRSVSWYQQTPGQGLQFLFEYFSETQRNKGNFPGRFSGRQFSNSRSEMNVSTLELGDSALYLCASSPGQGGSYEQYFGPGTRLTVT.

This chain joins TRBV7-9 and TRBJ1-3, with D possibly being TRBD1 (6 bases). Per the germline V gene, CDR1 is SEHNR and CDR2 is FQNEAQ (reference sequence). The CDR3 has 15 amino acids. V dropped 6 bases and J dropped 2 bases, with 14 bases sitting between them. The CDR3 region is CASREAGVPGNTIYF. CDR3 DNA: TGTGCCAGCAGGGAAGCAGGGGTGCCTGGAAACACCATATATTTT.

The chain links TRBV7-3 to TRBJ2-5, with D possibly TRBD2 on 6 matching bases. V lost 5 bases and J lost 2, with 15 bases in between. Per the germline V gene, CDR1 is SGHTA and CDR2 is FQGTGA. The CDR3 loop spans 15 amino acids. The CDR3 region is CASSPGNGGQETQYF. The CDR3 coding sequence is TGTGCCAGCAGCCCTGGGAACGGGGGACAAGAGACCCAGTACTTC.

In this sample, this clone turned up once. The CDR3 region is CASGSLRGTSTDTQYF. The CDR3, as DNA: TGCGCCAGCGGTTCTTTGAGGGGGACGAGCACAGATACGCAGTATTTT. J is TRBJ2-3 and V is TRBV10-2; the D gene is possibly TRBD1 (6 bases). V lost 8 bases and J lost 0, with 18 bases in between. The CDR3 length is 16 residues. CDR1 and CDR2 from the germline V gene are WSHSY and SAAADI.

The V call is TRBV19, the J call TRBJ2-7; D is perhaps TRBD1 (5 bases). The V and J ends lost 4 bases and 1 base respectively, with 8 bases between them. This CDR3 comprises 13 residues. CDR1 LNHDA and CDR2 SQIVND come from the germline V gene (reference sequence). The CDR3 nucleotides are TGTGCCAGTAGTAGCAGGGTATCCTACGAGCAGTACTTC. Protein sequence: CASSSRVSYEQYF.

This clone appeared once. The chain recombines TRBV6-4 with TRBJ1-1, with 8 positions matching TRBD1. CDR1 is MRHNA, CDR2 SNTAGT, per germline. J gave up 4 bases and V 5 bases, and 6 bases lay outside the gene matches. This CDR3 region has 14 residues. CDR3: CASSQQGGGTEAFF. The CDR3 nucleotides are TGTGCCAGCAGTCAACAGGGGGGGGGCACTGAAGCTTTCTTT.